These T cell receptor beta chains were read from a single sample in a study of cytomegalovirus exposure and HLA in healthy donors. Sequencing was performed with immunoSEQ multiplex PCR; in TCRdb, only in-frame clones are kept and a portion is missing. The sample holds about 150,000 clones; 75% are singletons and the top ten take about 1.3%. The sample consisted of PBMCs. These receptors were collected from a man between 18 and 29 years old in good health and CMV-seronegative. CDR3s include the opening cysteine and the closing phenylalanine or tryptophan. The D gene is left open where the match is weak. A row's size may be missing; if present it is once, few, many or a size class.

.	TRBV6-6	TRBJ1-3	.	TGTGCCAGCAGTGCCCGAGGGGGGGATGGAAACACCATATATTTT	CASSARGGDGNTIYF
TRBD1	TRBV28	TRBJ1-1	few	TGTGCCAGCAGTTCCACGACAGGGAGAAGGTCTGAAGCTTTCTTT	CASSSTTGRRSEAFF
.	TRBV2	TRBJ1-3	.	TGTGCCAGCAGCCTCAGGGTGAGGGGAAACACCATATATTTT	CASSLRVRGNTIYF
.	TRBV25-1	TRBJ2-7	few	TGTGCCAGCAGTGCACCTGCTAGGGGTGAGGAGCAGTACTTC	CASSAPARGEEQYF
.	TRBV12-1	TRBJ1-5	.	TGTGCCAGCAGCCCGACAGAGAACAATCAGCCCCAGCATTTT	CASSPTENNQPQHF
TRBD2	TRBV7-2	TRBJ2-7	.	TGTGCCAGCAGCCCGACTAGCGCCAACTACGAGCAGTACTTC	CASSPTSANYEQYF
TRBD2	TRBV4-3	TRBJ2-2	.	TGCGCCAGCAGCCAAGGTAGCGGGGTGCTGTCCGGGGAGCTGTTTTTT	CASSQGSGVLSGELFF
.	TRBV18	TRBJ1-5	.	TGTGCCAGCTCACCACCTTCGGGAGGGAGGGAGCCCCAGCATTTT	CASSPPSGGREPQHF
.	TRBV18	TRBJ1-2	once	TGTGCCAGCTCACCCTCGAACAGGGCTGATGGCTACACCTTC	CASSPSNRADGYTF
TRBD1	TRBV7-6	TRBJ1-5	.	TGTGCCAGCAGCTTAGCGCGCTACAGGGGGAAAATCCAGCCCCAGCATTTT	CASSLARYRGKIQPQHF
TRBD1	TRBV19	TRBJ2-7	.	TGTGCCAGTAGTAACAGGGACAGTTCATACGAGCAGTACTTC	CASSNRDSSYEQYF
TRBD2	TRBV6-5	TRBJ2-7	.	TGTGCCAGCAGTTACTCGAGGGCGGGAGGGACCTACGAGCAGTACTTC	CASSYSRAGGTYEQYF
TRBD2	TRBV7-2	TRBJ2-5	few	TGTGCCAGCAGCTTAAACGGTCGGGGGGGCGGTGAGACCCAGTACTTC	CASSLNGRGGGETQYF
.	TRBV9	TRBJ2-5	.	TGTGCCAGCAGCGTAGCCCTACTAGGGCAAGAGACCCAGTACTTC	CASSVALLGQETQYF
.	TRBV6-1	TRBJ2-1	.	TGTGCCAGCAGTGAAGGTAAGGGACTCCGCTACAATGAGCAGTTCTTC	CASSEGKGLRYNEQFF
.	TRBV25-1	TRBJ2-3	.	TGTGCCAGCAGGGGGAGGACGCAGTATTTT	CASRGRTQYF
.	TRBV21-1	TRBJ2-1	few	TGTGCCAGCAGCAAAGAAGGGGGAGGGATGGCTTTGGGGTTCTTC	CASSKEGGGMALGFF
TRBD2	TRBV6-5	TRBJ2-5	.	TGTGCCAGCAGTGGACTAGGGAAGACCCAGTACTTC	CASSGLGKTQYF
.	TRBV5-1	TRBJ1-4	.	TGCGCCAGCAGGGAGACAGCCTTGAATGAAAAACTGTTTTTT	CASRETALNEKLFF
.	TRBV14	TRBJ2-1	.	TGTGCCAGCAGCATTCGACGGGATAGCTACAATGAGCAGTTCTTC	CASSIRRDSYNEQFF
TRBD1	TRBV5-1	TRBJ1-5	.	TGCGCCAGCAGCGAGGGACAGCCCAATCAGCCCCAGCATTTT	CASSEGQPNQPQHF
TRBD1	TRBV9	TRBJ2-1	.	TGTGCCAGCAGCGTAGCTACGGGGGGACAGGGTGTGAAGAATGAGCAGTTCTTC	CASSVATGGQGVKNEQFF
.	TRBV28	TRBJ2-7	.	TGTGCCAGCAGTCCCAGGGCTTCCTACGAGCAGTACTTC	CASSPRASYEQYF
.	TRBV15	TRBJ2-5	.	TGTGCCACCAGCAGAGAGTCCCCGGGTCTGGAGACCCAGTACTTC	CATSRESPGLETQYF
TRBD1	TRBV2	TRBJ2-2	.	TGTGCCAGCAGTGAACATAACCTTGGACAGGGTCCCACCGGGGAGCTGTTTTTT	CASSEHNLGQGPTGELFF
TRBD2	TRBV19	TRBJ2-3	few	TGTGCCAGCCAAAGAGGGACTAGCGGGAGTGATACGCAGTATTTT	CASQRGTSGSDTQYF
.	TRBV18	TRBJ1-5	.	TGTGCCAGCTCACCATCGCAAGGGGATCGGCAGCCCCAGCATTTT	CASSPSQGDRQPQHF
TRBD2	TRBV7-2	TRBJ2-5	.	TGTGCCAGCAGCAAGAGCGGGAGCTGGCAAGAGACCCAGTACTTC	CASSKSGSWQETQYF
TRBD2	TRBV7-9	TRBJ2-3	.	TGTGCCAGCAGCTTAGTAGCGGGATCCCAAGATACGCAGTATTTT	CASSLVAGSQDTQYF
TRBD1	TRBV5-6	TRBJ2-1	once	TGTGCCAGCAGCTTGAATGGAGAGTGGGACAGGGGTTACAATGAGCAGTTCTTC	CASSLNGEWDRGYNEQFF
TRBD1	TRBV6-4	TRBJ1-5	.	TGTGCCAGCAGCGAGGGACAGGGGGAAGGTCAGCCCCAGCATTTT	CASSEGQGEGQPQHF
TRBD2	TRBV2	TRBJ2-7	.	TGTGCCAGCAGTGAAGGGTTCGGGACTAGCGTGGACGAGCAGTACTTC	CASSEGFGTSVDEQYF
TRBD2	TRBV19	TRBJ2-1	.	TGTGCCAGTAGGCCTTCCTATGGACTAGCGGGAGGTAATGAGCAGTTCTTC	CASRPSYGLAGGNEQFF
.	TRBV5-1	TRBJ2-7	.	TGCGCCAGCAGCCCCCTCCCACAGAGCTCCTACGAGCAGTACTTC	CASSPLPQSSYEQYF
TRBD2	TRBV9	TRBJ2-1	.	TGTGCCAGCAGCGTAGATAGGACTAGCGGGAGCTATGAGCAGTTCTTC	CASSVDRTSGSYEQFF
.	TRBV5-4	TRBJ2-1	.	TGTGCCAGCAGCCCCTTTTCGGGAGCGAATGAGCAGTTCTTC	CASSPFSGANEQFF
TRBD1	TRBV10-3	TRBJ2-3	.	TGTGCCATCAGTGAAAGTCTGCGGACAGGAGTCACAGATACGCAGTATTTT	CAISESLRTGVTDTQYF
.	TRBV5-1	TRBJ1-1	once	TGCGCCAGCAGCAACACTGCAGGGTCAGTAGGTAGTGTGGCTTTCTTT	CASSNTAGSVGSVAFF
.	TRBV5-8	TRBJ2-6	.	TGTGCCAGCAGCCTCGGGGACTCTGGGGCCAACGTCCTGACTTTC	CASSLGDSGANVLTF
TRBD1	TRBV5-8	TRBJ2-2	.	TGTGCCAGCAGCCCTGGACAGGGCACCGGGGAGCTGTTTTTT	CASSPGQGTGELFF
.	TRBV5-1	TRBJ2-1	.	TGCGCCAGCAGTTCACAGGGTTCCTACAATGAGCAGTTCTTC	CASSSQGSYNEQFF
.	TRBV9	TRBJ2-5	once	TGTGCCAGCAGCGTTGGCGGTCTCGCAGAGACCCAGTACTTC	CASSVGGLAETQYF
.	TRBV6-5	TRBJ2-3	.	TGTGCCAGCAGTTACGGGGCGGGGTCAGATACGCAGTATTTT	CASSYGAGSDTQYF
.	TRBV4-3	TRBJ2-2	.	TGCGCCAGCAGCCAACGCCGGGCCGGGGAGCTGTTTTTT	CASSQRRAGELFF
.	TRBV9	TRBJ1-2	.	TGCGCCAGCAGCGTAGAGGAGGGTGGCTACACCTTC	CASSVEEGGYTF
.	TRBV5-1	TRBJ2-3	.	TGCGCCAGCAGCCGGGGGGCTAGCGGCTCAGATACGCAGTATTTT	CASSRGASGSDTQYF
TRBD2	TRBV9	TRBJ2-2	.	TGTGCCAGCAGCGGACCCGGGACTAGCGGGAGACGTGGCACCGGGGAGCTGTTTTTT	CASSGPGTSGRRGTGELFF
.	TRBV30	TRBJ1-2	.	TGTGCCTGGAGTGTACAAATGGGGGCAGTATATGGCTACACCTTC	CAWSVQMGAVYGYTF
TRBD1	TRBV6-5	TRBJ2-7	.	TGTGCCAGCAGTTACTCTCGCCGGGACAGGGGGTTCGAGCAGTACTTC	CASSYSRRDRGFEQYF
.	TRBV7-2	TRBJ2-7	.	TGTGCCAGCAGCTTAGCTTCCGGCAGGTCCTACGAGCAGTACTTC	CASSLASGRSYEQYF
.	TRBV5-6	TRBJ2-4	.	TGTGCCAGCAGCTCCGGGACTGGGTCCATTCAGTACTTC	CASSSGTGSIQYF
TRBD1	TRBV11-2	TRBJ1-5	.	TGTGCTTCGGGGGTGGGCAGGGGGCTAATTTATAGCAATCAGCCCCAGCATTTT	CASGVGRGLIYSNQPQHF
TRBD2	TRBV9	TRBJ2-5	.	TGTGCCAGCAGCGGGGGGGGTTCGGGGACCCAGTACTTC	CASSGGGSGTQYF
TRBD2	TRBV7-7	TRBJ2-1	.	TGTGCCAGCAGCCACGGACTAGCGGGACACTACAATGAGCAGTTCTTC	CASSHGLAGHYNEQFF
TRBD2	TRBV4-1	TRBJ2-7	few	TGCGCCAGCAGCCCTTCGGGGGGTGATAGCGGGAGGCCCGCTTACGAGCAGTACTTC	CASSPSGGDSGRPAYEQYF
TRBD1	TRBV19	TRBJ1-4	few	TGTGCCAGTAGTCCCCACCCGGGACAGGGGGCTCCAGGTAATGAAAAACTGTTTTTT	CASSPHPGQGAPGNEKLFF
.	TRBV11-2	TRBJ2-7	.	TGTGCCAGCAGCTCCGCATCTAGGGGCGAGCAGTACTTC	CASSSASRGEQYF
TRBD1	TRBV9	TRBJ1-1	few	TGTGCCAGCAGCATTGGGACAGGGCTGCACACTGAAGCTTTCTTT	CASSIGTGLHTEAFF
.	TRBV5-1	TRBJ2-7	.	TGCGCCAGCAGCTGGGGGGACTCCTCCTACGAGCAGTACTTC	CASSWGDSSYEQYF
TRBD1	TRBV7-2	TRBJ2-3	.	TGTGCCAGCAGCTTAGGTACAGGGGGCGAAGATACGCAGTATTTT	CASSLGTGGEDTQYF